This T cell receptor (beta chain) stems from a study of OX40 agonist ivuxolimab in advanced cancers. Regarding the study as a whole: CD4+ and CD8+ T cells in blood underwent clonal expansion by week 6 at 0.1 to 3.0 mg/kg.

In the case of this clone: The target antigen is unknown.

Trimming took 0 bases from V and 12 from J, leaving 15 bases between them. The germline gives CDR1 MGHRA, CDR2 YSYEKL. The CDR3 contains 14 residues. The method was immunoSEQ multiplex PCR; TCRdb's version includes in-frame clones alone and lacks a portion of them. Of around 15,000 clones in the sample, roughly 92% were seen once. The chain employs TRBV4-1 and TRBJ2-1; D unclear. The specimen was CD4+ or CD8+ T cells sorted from blood, collected in a trial of the OX40 agonist ivuxolimab. This TCR derives from an adult with an advanced solid tumor such as melanoma, head and neck, liver or kidney cancer. Here the CDR3 DNA reads TGCGCCAGCAGCCAAGATGTTGCGGTCTCCTCGCAGTTCTTC. Residues: CASSQDVAVSSQFF.